This is a list of T cell receptor beta chains from one sample in a study of patients and donors after allogeneic stem cell transplantation. TCRdb used MiXCR to reprocess the RT-PCR reads, holding one entry per CDR3 protein. The sample lists roughly 960,000 distinct CDR3 sequences; roughly 18% were seen once. The specimen sequenced was blood, either unsorted or a sorted T cell fraction (not recorded which). Receptor source: a human donor who was either an allogeneic HSCT recipient or a stem cell or donor lymphocyte infusion donor (not recorded which). It is not recorded whose cells these are; they may come from a transplant donor. Each CDR3 is given with its conserved first and last residue. The D gene is left open where the match is weak. Clone size is not always given. Where it is, it says once, few, many or a class for expanded clones.

d_call: TRBD1; cdr3_length: 18; j_call: TRBJ1-6; clone_size: NA; v_call: TRBV6-1; cdr3_nt: TGTGCCAGCAGTGAAGTGCAGGGGGGCAGCTCCTATAATTCACCCCTCCACTTT; cdr3_aa: CASSEVQGGSSYNSPLHF
d_call: NA; cdr3_length: 14; j_call: TRBJ2-7; clone_size: many; v_call: TRBV5-6; cdr3_nt: TGTGCCAGCAGCTTTGGAGGCAGACTCTACGAGCAGTACTTC; cdr3_aa: CASSFGGRLYEQYF
d_call: NA; cdr3_length: 16; j_call: TRBJ1-4; clone_size: few; v_call: TRBV3-1; cdr3_nt: TGTGCCAGCAGCCCGGAAATCCTTGCAACTAATGAAAAACTGTTTTTT; cdr3_aa: CASSPEILATNEKLFF
d_call: TRBD2; cdr3_length: 17; j_call: TRBJ2-1; clone_size: NA; v_call: TRBV6-5; cdr3_nt: TGTGCCAGCAGTTACAGGGGACTAGCGGGGGCCTACAATGAGCAGTTCTTC; cdr3_aa: CASSYRGLAGAYNEQFF
d_call: TRBD1; cdr3_length: 15; j_call: TRBJ1-1; clone_size: many; v_call: TRBV12-3/TRBV12-4; cdr3_nt: TGTGCCAGCAGTCCGTTAGGACAGGGGAACACTGAAGCTTTCTTT; cdr3_aa: CASSPLGQGNTEAFF
d_call: NA; cdr3_length: 14; j_call: TRBJ2-1; clone_size: NA; v_call: TRBV7-7; cdr3_nt: TGTGCTAGCAGCTTAGTAACAGGGGACTATGAGCAGTTCTTC; cdr3_aa: CASSLVTGDYEQFF
d_call: TRBD2; cdr3_length: 15; j_call: TRBJ2-7; clone_size: few; v_call: TRBV4-2; cdr3_nt: TGTGCCAGCAGCCACCTAGCGGGAGGCCGTAGCGAGCAGTACTTC; cdr3_aa: CASSHLAGGRSEQYF
d_call: NA; cdr3_length: 13; j_call: TRBJ2-5; clone_size: few; v_call: TRBV5-4; cdr3_nt: TGTGCCAGCAGCCCTGGGCCTGAAGAGACCCAGTACTTC; cdr3_aa: CASSPGPEETQYF
d_call: NA; cdr3_length: 15; j_call: TRBJ2-3; clone_size: NA; v_call: TRBV6-4; cdr3_nt: TGTGCCAGCAGTGACAATCAGGGTTACACAGATACGCAGTATTTT; cdr3_aa: CASSDNQGYTDTQYF
d_call: NA; cdr3_length: 16; j_call: TRBJ1-6; clone_size: once; v_call: TRBV21-1; cdr3_nt: TGTGCCAGCAGCAAAGGATGGACAGGGACCCAAGCCCCCCTCCACTTT; cdr3_aa: CASSKGWTGTQAPLHF
d_call: TRBD1; cdr3_length: 12; j_call: TRBJ2-4; clone_size: few; v_call: TRBV5-6; cdr3_nt: TGTGCCAGCAGCGTCGGGACAGCGACTCCCTACTTC; cdr3_aa: CASSVGTATPYF
d_call: NA; cdr3_length: 12; j_call: TRBJ2-5; clone_size: few; v_call: TRBV29-1; cdr3_nt: TGCAGCGTACTAAGGGACCAAGAGACCCAGTACTTC; cdr3_aa: CSVLRDQETQYF
d_call: NA; cdr3_length: 13; j_call: TRBJ1-5; clone_size: few; v_call: TRBV15; cdr3_nt: TGTGCCACCAGCACAACGGACCGCACGACCCAGCATTTT; cdr3_aa: CATSTTDRTTQHF
d_call: TRBD1; cdr3_length: 12; j_call: TRBJ1-1; clone_size: many; v_call: TRBV12-3/TRBV12-4; cdr3_nt: TGTGCCAGCAGCCTTGACAGGGCGCAAGCTTTCTTT; cdr3_aa: CASSLDRAQAFF
d_call: NA; cdr3_length: 14; j_call: TRBJ2-7; clone_size: few; v_call: TRBV3-1; cdr3_nt: TGTGCCAGCAGCCAAGTTCGGACCGCTGGGGAGCAGTACTTC; cdr3_aa: CASSQVRTAGEQYF
d_call: NA; cdr3_length: 14; j_call: TRBJ2-5; clone_size: NA; v_call: TRBV21-1; cdr3_nt: TGTGCCCGCCCCCTCTGTCTAGCGCAAGAGACCCAGTACTTC; cdr3_aa: CARPLCLAQETQYF
d_call: NA; cdr3_length: 12; j_call: TRBJ1-1; clone_size: few; v_call: TRBV10-3; cdr3_nt: TGTGCCATCAACGGAGTGAACACTGAAGCTTTCTTT; cdr3_aa: CAINGVNTEAFF
d_call: TRBD1; cdr3_length: 14; j_call: TRBJ1-1; clone_size: NA; v_call: TRBV7-9; cdr3_nt: TGTGCCAGCAGCCTTCGGGAGGGGGCCACTGAAGCTTTCTTT; cdr3_aa: CASSLREGATEAFF
d_call: TRBD1; cdr3_length: 14; j_call: TRBJ1-1; clone_size: few; v_call: TRBV11-2; cdr3_nt: TGTGCCAGCAGCTTAGGGACAGGGGCCCTTGAAGCTTTCTTT; cdr3_aa: CASSLGTGALEAFF
d_call: NA; cdr3_length: 16; j_call: TRBJ2-7; clone_size: few; v_call: TRBV6-1; cdr3_nt: TGTGCCAGGGGGGATACCTTTACTAGAGATACGCGCGAGCAGTACTTC; cdr3_aa: CARGDTFTRDTREQYF
d_call: TRBD1; cdr3_length: 15; j_call: TRBJ2-1; clone_size: NA; v_call: TRBV5-1; cdr3_nt: TGCGCCAGCAGCCTGAATCCGGGACAGGGGAATGAGCAGTTCTTC; cdr3_aa: CASSLNPGQGNEQFF
d_call: TRBD1; cdr3_length: 12; j_call: TRBJ1-1; clone_size: NA; v_call: TRBV12-3/TRBV12-4; cdr3_nt: TGTGCCAGCAGTATACTCAGGGGGCCGGCTTTCTTT; cdr3_aa: CASSILRGPAFF
d_call: NA; cdr3_length: 17; j_call: TRBJ2-2; clone_size: NA; v_call: TRBV9; cdr3_nt: TGTGCCAGCAGCGTAGCACCCTCAGGGCGGGGCACCGGGGAGCTGTTTTTT; cdr3_aa: CASSVAPSGRGTGELFF
d_call: TRBD2; cdr3_length: 17; j_call: TRBJ2-3; clone_size: few; v_call: TRBV5-1; cdr3_nt: TGCGCCAGCAGCCGCCAACTTGGGACTAGCGGGAAACATACGCAGTATTTT; cdr3_aa: CASSRQLGTSGKHTQYF
d_call: NA; cdr3_length: 14; j_call: TRBJ2-2; clone_size: NA; v_call: TRBV3-1; cdr3_nt: TGTGCCAGCAGCCAAGATAGATGGACCGGGGAGCTGTTTTTT; cdr3_aa: CASSQDRWTGELFF
d_call: TRBD2; cdr3_length: 17; j_call: TRBJ2-7; clone_size: few; v_call: TRBV7-6; cdr3_nt: TGTGCCAGCAGCTCTGAACTAGCGGGAGTTATTGGCTACGAGCAGTACTTC; cdr3_aa: CASSSELAGVIGYEQYF
d_call: NA; cdr3_length: 13; j_call: TRBJ2-7; clone_size: few; v_call: TRBV5-1; cdr3_nt: TGCGCCAGCAGCTTGGTACACGGGGGCGAGCAGTACTTC; cdr3_aa: CASSLVHGGEQYF
d_call: TRBD2; cdr3_length: 14; j_call: TRBJ2-5; clone_size: NA; v_call: TRBV20-1; cdr3_nt: TGCAGTGCGGAACCACTAGCGGGACAAGAGACCCAGTACTTC; cdr3_aa: CSAEPLAGQETQYF
d_call: TRBD2; cdr3_length: 16; j_call: TRBJ2-5; clone_size: NA; v_call: TRBV7-2; cdr3_nt: TGTGCCAGCAGTAGGACTAGCGGGAAATTCTACGAGACCCAGTACTTC; cdr3_aa: CASSRTSGKFYETQYF
d_call: TRBD2; cdr3_length: 16; j_call: TRBJ2-5; clone_size: few; v_call: TRBV12-3/TRBV12-4; cdr3_nt: TGTGCCAGCAGTTTAGGCCAGCGGGGGGAATGGGAGACCCAGTACTTC; cdr3_aa: CASSLGQRGEWETQYF
d_call: NA; cdr3_length: 15; j_call: TRBJ2-1; clone_size: many; v_call: TRBV3-1; cdr3_nt: TGTGCCAGCAGCCAAGATCCTGGGGTGGTTAGGGAGCAGTTCTTC; cdr3_aa: CASSQDPGVVREQFF
d_call: TRBD2; cdr3_length: 12; j_call: TRBJ2-1; clone_size: few; v_call: TRBV2; cdr3_nt: TGTGCCAGGGGGACTAGCCCCCTAGAGCAGTTCTTC; cdr3_aa: CARGTSPLEQFF
d_call: NA; cdr3_length: 12; j_call: TRBJ1-3; clone_size: few; v_call: TRBV6-2/TRBV6-3; cdr3_nt: TGTGCCAGCAGTCGCGTCTCCGGAACCATATATTTT; cdr3_aa: CASSRVSGTIYF
d_call: NA; cdr3_length: 15; j_call: TRBJ2-1; clone_size: NA; v_call: TRBV27; cdr3_nt: TGTGCCAGCAGTTTCGGATCCCGGGCGGACAATGAGCAGTTCTTC; cdr3_aa: CASSFGSRADNEQFF
d_call: NA; cdr3_length: 13; j_call: TRBJ1-6; clone_size: NA; v_call: TRBV25-1; cdr3_nt: TGTGCCAGCAGTCCGGGAGTTAATTCACCCCTCCACTTT; cdr3_aa: CASSPGVNSPLHF
d_call: NA; cdr3_length: 12; j_call: TRBJ2-4; clone_size: few; v_call: TRBV25-1; cdr3_nt: TGTGCCAGCAGTGAATTGACAGGACCACAGTACTTC; cdr3_aa: CASSELTGPQYF
d_call: TRBD1; cdr3_length: 15; j_call: TRBJ2-7; clone_size: few; v_call: TRBV19; cdr3_nt: TGTGCCAGTAGTATAGAACAGACAGGGGACTACGAGCAGTACTTC; cdr3_aa: CASSIEQTGDYEQYF
d_call: NA; cdr3_length: 17; j_call: TRBJ2-2; clone_size: once; v_call: TRBV6-2/TRBV6-3; cdr3_nt: TGTGCCAGCAGTTTCTCCTCGCAAGCGGGGAACACCGGGGAGCTGTTTTTT; cdr3_aa: CASSFSSQAGNTGELFF
d_call: TRBD2; cdr3_length: 16; j_call: TRBJ2-1; clone_size: few; v_call: TRBV5-1; cdr3_nt: TGCGCCAGCAGCTTGGCCGGGACTAGCTCCGTAAATGAGCAGTTCTTC; cdr3_aa: CASSLAGTSSVNEQFF
d_call: TRBD2; cdr3_length: 16; j_call: TRBJ2-1; clone_size: NA; v_call: TRBV9; cdr3_nt: TGTGCCAGCAGCGTAGGTCCTAGCGGGGGAAACAATGAGCAGTTCTTC; cdr3_aa: CASSVGPSGGNNEQFF
d_call: TRBD1; cdr3_length: 15; j_call: TRBJ1-5; clone_size: few; v_call: TRBV20-1; cdr3_nt: TGCAGTGCTAGTCAGGGGGGGCATATCAATCAGCCCCAGCATTTT; cdr3_aa: CSASQGGHINQPQHF
d_call: NA; cdr3_length: 14; j_call: TRBJ2-3; clone_size: NA; v_call: TRBV27; cdr3_nt: TGTGCCAGCAGTCAGACTGTCCCGCGGGATACGCAGTATTTT; cdr3_aa: CASSQTVPRDTQYF
d_call: NA; cdr3_length: 14; j_call: TRBJ2-7; clone_size: NA; v_call: TRBV27; cdr3_nt: TGTGCCAGCAGTTTAAAGGACGCAAACTACGAGCAGTACTTC; cdr3_aa: CASSLKDANYEQYF
d_call: NA; cdr3_length: 11; j_call: TRBJ1-1; clone_size: few; v_call: TRBV10-3; cdr3_nt: TGTGCCATCACCAACGGCCGAGAAGCTTTCTTT; cdr3_aa: CAITNGREAFF
d_call: NA; cdr3_length: 17; j_call: TRBJ1-5; clone_size: NA; v_call: TRBV6-5; cdr3_nt: TGTGCCAGCAGTTCCCTTAGTGGTTCGCATAGCAATCAGCCCCAGCATTTT; cdr3_aa: CASSSLSGSHSNQPQHF
d_call: TRBD2; cdr3_length: 16; j_call: TRBJ2-7; clone_size: NA; v_call: TRBV5-1; cdr3_nt: TGCGCCAGCAGCTTGGTAACGGGCGGGAGTTTGAAGAAGCAGTACTTC; cdr3_aa: CASSLVTGGSLKKQYF